Each of the 5 T cell receptor beta chains below was sequenced from the same sample in a study of T cells in Graves' hyperthyroidism and ophthalmopathy. What was amplified from RNA transcripts were TCR beta CDR3 regions. First-round RT-PCR with HTBI primers amplified the TCR CDR3 region. One entry per CDR3 protein results from TCRdb running MiXCR on the multiplex PCR reads. The sample holds about 480,000 distinct CDR3 sequences, around an eighth seen once. The specimen was blood. These receptors were obtained from a woman under 30 with Graves' hyperthyroidism.

This clonotype was found many times. The CDR3 sequence is CAWTVQYYNEQFF. CDR3 DNA: TGTGCCTGGACCGTACAGTACTACAATGAGCAGTTCTTC. V is TRBV30 and J is TRBJ2-1; no clear D gene. Trimming pared 4 bases from V and 3 bases from J, leaving 10 bases between. CDR3 length: 13 amino acids. Germline V gene sequence: CDR1 GTSNPN, CDR2 SVGIG (reference sequence).

At least ten counts were recorded for this clonotype. This chain joins TRBV6-1 and TRBJ1-6; D uncertain. CDR1 is MNHNS and CDR2 is SASEGT in the germline V gene. Trimming shortened V by 5 bases and J by 9 bases, and 17 bases separated the two germline ends. This CDR3 contains 15 residues. The CDR3 nucleotides read TGTGCCAGCAGTCAAGACACCGCCGCGAGTTCACCCCTCCACTTT. Its protein product is CASSQDTAASSPLHF.

The gene calls are TRBV20-1 and TRBJ2-7; 11 bases fit TRBD1. This CDR3 comprises 15 residues. With V trimmed by 5 bases and J by 2 bases, 8 bases remained unmatched. Germline V gene lookup returns CDR1 DFQATT and CDR2 SNEGSKA (reference sequence). The CDR3 nucleotides read TGCAGTGCTCGAACCGGGACAGGGGGAGCCTACGAGCAGTACGTC. Its protein product is CSARTGTGGAYEQYV.

The genes are TRBV9 and TRBJ2-1, with TRBD2 as a possible D gene (5 bases). The germline V and J ends were trimmed by 4 bases and 1 base, with 12 bases remaining between them. This CDR3 spans 15 amino acids. In germline, CDR1 is SGDLS, CDR2 YYNGEE. The CDR3 bases are TGTGCCAGCAGCCAGATGGCGGGTTCCTACAATGAGCAGTTCTTC. Its translation: CASSQMAGSYNEQFF.

This clonotype was recorded many times. The rearrangement uses TRBV27 and TRBJ2-3; possible D gene TRBD1, 6 bases. Germline CDR1 and CDR2: MNHEY and SMNVEV (reference sequence). Trimming left V 0 bases short and J 0 bases short, with 10 bases between. The CDR3 length is 16 residues. The CDR3 DNA follows: TGTGCCAGCAGTTTATCCTGGACAGAAAGCACAGATACGCAGTATTTT. As protein: CASSLSWTESTDTQYF.